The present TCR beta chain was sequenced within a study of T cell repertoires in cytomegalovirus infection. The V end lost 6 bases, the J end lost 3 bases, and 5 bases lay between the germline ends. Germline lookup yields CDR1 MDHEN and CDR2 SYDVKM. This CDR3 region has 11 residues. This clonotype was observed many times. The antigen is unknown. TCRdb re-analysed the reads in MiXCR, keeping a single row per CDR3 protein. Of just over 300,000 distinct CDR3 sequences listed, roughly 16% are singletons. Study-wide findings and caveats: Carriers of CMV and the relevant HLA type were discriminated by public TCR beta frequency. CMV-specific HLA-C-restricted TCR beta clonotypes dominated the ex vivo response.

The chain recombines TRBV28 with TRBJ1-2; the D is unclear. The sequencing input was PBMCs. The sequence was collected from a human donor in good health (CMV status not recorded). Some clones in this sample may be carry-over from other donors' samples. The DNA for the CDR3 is TGTGCCAGCAGGGCCGACTATGGCTACACCTTC. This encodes CASRADYGYTF.